The 22 T cell receptor beta chains in this list originate from one sample, sequenced in a study of blood T cell repertoires in COVID-19. Here immunoSEQ multiplex PCR was the method, and the copy in TCRdb shows in-frame clones only, minus some. The sample includes around 320,000 clones, roughly 89% of them seen just once. Specimen: peripheral blood. The source is a woman in her twenties or thirties with COVID-19, enrolled during active disease.

This rearrangement joins TRBV11-2 to TRBJ1-2; D is uncertain. CDR1 is SGHAT, CDR2 FQNNGV, per germline. The CDR3 contains 14 residues. Trimming shortened V by 1 base and J by 2 bases, and 8 bases separated the two germline ends. CDR3 coding DNA: TGTGCCAGCAGCTTAGGCGGCCGGAACTATGGCTACACCTTC. It is translated as CASSLGGRNYGYTF.

The chain employs TRBV29-1 and TRBJ2-5; D may be TRBD1 (6 bases). Germline V gives CDR1 SQVTM, CDR2 ANQGSEA. V was clipped by 3 bases and J by 0 bases, with 8 bases between them. The CDR3 runs 13 residues. The CDR3 DNA reads TGCAGCGTTGAGGACAGATACCAAGAGACCCAGTACTTC. Protein product: CSVEDRYQETQYF.

This sequence joins TRBV18 and TRBJ2-2; TRBD2 is a possible D gene (5 bases). V dropped 3 bases and J dropped 7 bases, with 12 bases sitting between them. The CDR3 is 14 amino acids. CDR1 KGHSH and CDR2 LQKENI come from the germline V gene. For the CDR3, the DNA is TGTGCCAGCTCACCCTTAGGCGGGCGCGGGGAGCTGTTTTTT. Translation gives CASSPLGGRGELFF.

The chain couples TRBV2 to TRBJ1-2; TRBD1 matches at 10 bases. This CDR3 contains 17 residues. CDR1 is SNHLY, CDR2 FYNNEI, per germline. The trim removed 7 bases at V and 4 bases at J, leaving 15 bases unmatched. The CDR3 DNA is TGTGCCAGCATCAGGCCCGGGACAGGGGTCTTGATCTATGGCTACACCTTC. Its translation: CASIRPGTGVLIYGYTF.

Here the CDR3 DNA reads TGTGCCAGCAGCTTAGTCCCTGCCCGACAGCAAGAGACCCAGTACTTC. It yields the protein CASSLVPARQQETQYF. This chain uses TRBV13 with TRBJ2-5; D might be TRBD1 (5 bases). With 1 base removed from V and 2 bases from J, the gap between germline ends came to 14 bases. CDR1 is PRHDT and CDR2 is FYEKMQ in the germline V gene (reference sequence). This CDR3 has 16 residues.

The chain couples TRBV10-3 to TRBJ1-2, with D possibly TRBD1 on 6 matching bases. The CDR3 has 16 amino acids. V dropped 0 bases and J dropped 0 bases, with 11 bases sitting between them. Germline CDR1 and CDR2: ENHRY and SYGVKD. CDR3 DNA: TGTGCCATCAGTGAGTCGGGGGCAGAATCTAACTATGGCTACACCTTC. It is translated as CAISESGAESNYGYTF.

V and J are TRBV23-1 and TRBJ1-6; a weak D match, TRBD1 (5 bases). TRBV23-1 is an open reading frame whose function is uncertain. This CDR3 has 14 amino acids. V lost 7 bases to trimming and J lost 9 bases, with 16 bases between them. CDR3 DNA: TGCGCCAGCACCCCGGCCCCGGGGGGTTCACCCCTCCACTTT. Its protein product is CASTPAPGGSPLHF.

This clone appeared once. The rearrangement joins TRBV27 to TRBJ2-7; possibly TRBD2 for D (6 bases). Germline V gene sequence: CDR1 MNHEY, CDR2 SMNVEV (reference sequence). CDR3 length equals 14 residues. V was shortened by 3 bases and J by 0 bases, with 9 bases between the two germline ends. The CDR3 bases are TGTGCCAGCAGTTTTTCCGGGGGCTCCTACGAGCAGTACTTC. It specifies CASSFSGGSYEQYF.

This chain links TRBV7-6 with TRBJ1-5, with D tentatively TRBD1 (5 bases). CDR3 length: 14 amino acids. V lost 1 base and J lost 9, with 13 bases in between. The germline CDR1 and CDR2 sequences are SGHVS and FNYEAQ. The CDR3, as DNA: TGTGCCAGCAGCTTAGGGCAGGGTGATGTGCCCCAGCATTTT. This encodes CASSLGQGDVPQHF.

In its sample, this clone was seen once. The chain combines TRBV10-3 with TRBJ1-5; maybe TRBD1 (5 bases). Germline lookup yields CDR1 ENHRY and CDR2 SYGVKD. The CDR3 covers 13 residues. V lost 10 bases and J 3 bases, leaving 13 bases between the germline ends. The CDR3 DNA sequence: TGTGCCACCACAGGTTCTCTCAATCAGCCCCAGCATTTT. It translates to CATTGSLNQPQHF.

The V and J genes are TRBV11-2 and TRBJ2-7; 7 nucleotides match TRBD2. CDR1 is SGHAT, CDR2 FQNNGV, per germline. Trimming at V came to 6 bases and at J to 0 bases, leaving 8 bases not matched to a gene. The CDR3 has 15 residues. The chain's CDR3 is CASRVSGGSSYEQYF. CDR3 in DNA: TGTGCCAGCAGGGTCTCTGGCGGGAGCTCCTACGAGCAGTACTTC.

The chain links TRBV5-8 to TRBJ1-6, with TRBD1 as a possible D gene (6 bases). V lost 1 base and J lost 1, with 12 bases in between. The CDR3 covers 17 residues. Germline CDR1 reads SGHTS; CDR2 reads YDEGEE. The DNA of the CDR3 is TGTGCCAGCAGCTTGACCGGGACACATTCCTATAATTCACCCCTCCACTTT. It yields the protein CASSLTGTHSYNSPLHF.

This clone occurred once. The V call is TRBV11-1, the J call TRBJ1-1; D unresolved. The CDR3 extends over 16 amino acids. From germline, CDR1 is SGHAT and CDR2 FQDESV (reference sequence). V was trimmed by 4 bases and J by 5 bases, leaving 20 bases between them. CDR3 nucleotides: TGTGCCAGCAGCTCGGGTGGCGCAGGAAGAGGGACTGAAGCTTTCTTT. It yields the protein CASSSGGAGRGTEAFF. The variable domain in full, completed from reference TRBV11-1 and TRBJ1-1, reads EAEVAQSPRYKITEKSQAVAFWCDPISGHATLYWYRQILGQGPELLVQFQDESVVDDSQLPKDRFSAERLKGVDSTLKIQPAELGDSAMYLCASSSGGAGRGTEAFFGQGTRLTVV.

This rearrangement joins TRBV28 to TRBJ1-5, with 9 bases fitting TRBD1. V was clipped by 2 bases and J by 0 bases; unmatched bases: 5. This CDR3 spans 17 amino acids. Germline loops: CDR1 MDHEN, CDR2 SYDVKM. The CDR3 region has the DNA TGTGCCAGCAGTTTAAGCGGACAGGGGTTTAGCAATCAGCCCCAGCATTTT. Protein product: CASSLSGQGFSNQPQHF.

The chain is built from TRBV6-5 and TRBJ2-1, with 7 positions matching TRBD1. After removal of 6 bases from V and 5 bases from J, the junction contained 4 bases not matched to a gene. The CDR3 has 13 amino acids. The germline V gene encodes CDR1 MNHEY and CDR2 SVGAGI. The CDR3 region has the DNA TGTGCCAGCAGGAAGAGGGGGCACAATGAGCAGTTCTTC. Translation: CASRKRGHNEQFF.

The chain uses TRBV5-5 and TRBJ1-2; D not resolved. The germline V and J ends were trimmed by 5 bases and 8 bases, with 19 bases remaining between them. Germline-derived CDR1 and CDR2 are SGHKS and YYEKEE (reference sequence). The CDR3 consists of 14 residues. CDR3 residues: CASSPRVLSSGYTF. In nucleotides, the CDR3 is TGTGCCAGCAGTCCGAGGGTACTCTCTAGCGGCTACACCTTC.

The V call is TRBV7-9, the J call TRBJ2-3; D gene ambiguous. This CDR3 is 17 amino acids long. Germline V gives CDR1 SEHNR, CDR2 FQNEAQ (reference sequence). V lost 7 bases to trimming and J lost 1 base, with 21 bases between them. The CDR3 protein is CASTPAGSSRGTDTQYF. CDR3 in DNA: TGTGCCAGCACCCCCGCAGGAAGTTCGCGAGGCACAGATACGCAGTATTTT.

The rearrangement links TRBV2 to TRBJ1-5; D is undetermined. V gave up 7 bases and J gave up 7 bases, with 17 bases separating them. The CDR3 sequence is 14 residues long. The germline CDR1 and CDR2 sequences are SNHLY and FYNNEI. CDR3 in DNA: TGTGCCAGCACCCCCGGGCCGGCGGGGCAGCCCCAGCATTTT. As protein: CASTPGPAGQPQHF.

The chain combines TRBV3-1 (or the pseudogene TRBV3-2) with TRBJ1-2, with D perhaps matching TRBD1 (5 bases). Looked up from germline, CDR1 is LGHDT and CDR2 is YNNKEL (reference sequence). Trimming shortened V by 4 bases and J by 3 bases, and 9 bases separated the two germline ends. There are 13 residues in the CDR3. The CDR3 loop reads CASSPLGDYGYTF. In DNA, the CDR3 is TGTGCCAGCAGCCCCCTAGGGGACTATGGCTACACCTTC.

This chain joins TRBV3-1 (or the pseudogene TRBV3-2) and TRBJ2-5, with 7 nucleotides matching TRBD2. The CDR3 has 17 residues. V dropped 4 bases and J dropped 4; count of bases not matched to a gene: 15. Germline CDR1 reads LGHDT; CDR2 reads YNNKEL (reference sequence). CDR3 protein: CASSLGLGRVSVETQYF. CDR3 bases: TGTGCCAGCAGCCTCGGACTAGGTCGCGTGTCTGTAGAGACCCAGTACTTC.

The chain's CDR3 is CASSGGLRQPQHF. CDR3 nucleotides: TGTGCCAGCAGCGGGGGGTTAAGGCAGCCCCAGCATTTT. V usage is TRBV11-2 and J usage is TRBJ1-5, with a tentative D call TRBD1 (5 bases). Per germline, CDR1 SGHAT and CDR2 FQNNGV. This CDR3 is built from 13 residues. The V and J ends lost 5 bases and 7 bases respectively, with 12 bases between them. The whole variable domain, filled in from reference TRBV11-2 and TRBJ1-5, reads EAGVAQSPRYKIIEKRQSVAFWCNPISGHATLYWYQQILGQGPKLLIQFQNNGVVDDSQLPKDRFSAERLKGVDSTLKIQPAKLEDSAVYLCASSGGLRQPQHFGDGTRLSIL.

The rearrangement links TRBV20-1 to TRBJ2-5; D possibly corresponds to TRBD2 (5 bases). Between the trimmed V and J ends, which lost 3 bases and 5 bases, there was a span of 16 bases. Germline assignment: CDR1 DFQATT and CDR2 SNEGSKA (reference sequence). The CDR3 sequence is 14 residues long. The CDR3 spells CSASGRLPGETQYF. DNA of the CDR3: TGCAGTGCTAGTGGGCGACTGCCGGGGGAGACCCAGTACTTC.